This T cell receptor beta chain was captured in a study of Graves' ophthalmopathy and Graves' hyperthyroidism (dated by TCRdb to the late 2010s). Study-wide context: Peripheral blood samples were taken at the time of initial diagnosis, before any treatment was given. The study used signatures of the TCR beta repertoire to tell Graves' ophthalmopathy apart from Graves' hyperthyroidism and to predict which patients would progress to ophthalmopathy. In total, some 140 blood samples were TCR-sequenced: some 43 ophthalmopathy, some 80 hyperthyroidism and about 17 hyperthyroidism-to-ophthalmopathy patients. To explore V-J signatures distinguishing ophthalmopathy from hyperthyroidism, a discovery set of under 110 patients (43 ophthalmopathy, over 55 stable hyperthyroidism) was enrolled. For independent validation, a separate cohort was made up of roughly 19 hyperthyroidism patients plus 17 patients who later progressed from hyperthyroidism to ophthalmopathy. In six hyperthyroidism patients, the T-cell repertoire of thyroid tissue was compared with the T-cell repertoire of blood. Following sample collection, hyperthyroidism patients were given methimazole at a starting dose of 30 mg daily, and ophthalmopathy patients were given high-dose intravenous methylprednisolone. The 100 discovery patients were randomly split 7:3 into training and test sets. The full study reports these points: In cross-validation, the 13-signature model distinguished ophthalmopathy from stable hyperthyroidism with almost 90% sensitivity and 81% to 83% specificity, and in the test set the corresponding values were approximately 80% and 75%. Most of the expanded thyroid clonotypes with a frequency above 0.001 were also detected in blood, and it was suggested that the thyroid immune response may be reflected by blood repertoires. No statistical method was used to predetermine the sample size, and group allocation was not hidden from the investigators. In validation, the model predicted ophthalmopathy progression with roughly 68% sensitivity and roughly 72% specificity; 12 predicted patients were CT-confirmed with GO in a median of 6.5 months.

TCR beta CDR3 regions were amplified from RNA transcripts for repertoire sequencing. The first round of RT-PCR was done with HTBI primers and the Qiagen OneStep RT-PCR kit, and was followed by a second round of multiplex PCR, then size selection and purification. Libraries were sequenced paired-end with 100 bp reads on an Illumina HiSeq2000. In the paper's pipeline: Reads were processed with SOAPnuke, discarding reads with adapters, uncalled bases, mean Phred below 15, or no exact constant-primer or identifier match. COPE v1.2.5 was used to merge the high-quality paired reads. Each unique nucleotide sequence was treated as a clonotype, and MiTCR v1.1 was used to align the clonotypes to the IMGT TRB V, D and J references. The analysis was limited to V-J combinations with a frequency above 0.0001, which together covered 99.2% of repertoires. A TCR clonal expansion and chaos score per V-J combination was defined as the ratio of F50 clonal expansion to chaos observed in the TCRdist matrix. Welch's t-statistics and random forest were used to reduce features to 13 V-J combinations, which were fed into a naive Bayes classifier. Thyroid-blood repertoire similarity was quantified with the Morisita-Horn index. TCRdb took the public reads, trimmed them with fastp at Q25, ran MiXCR for clone calling and kept in-frame beta chains. Rows are combined by CDR3 protein, so each entry shows the most common genes and DNA. None of the V and J calls come from the authors' own analysis; TCRdb made them. This sample gives over 450,000 distinct CDR3 sequences in total; about an eighth of them show up just once. Of the sample, about a tenth falls within the top ten clones.

Ophthalmopathy patients had moderately to severely active disease, Clinical Activity Score of at least 3, NOSPECS grade of at least 4, and disease duration under 3 months. Patients were excluded if they had other autoimmune diseases, uncontrolled infections, pregnancy or lactation. Clinical symptoms, serum thyroxine, TRAb, thyroid ultrasound and orbital computed tomography formed the basis of the diagnosis. PBMCs were isolated from more than 9 ml of fresh peripheral blood by Ficoll-Paque density gradient centrifugation. Trizol reagent was used to extract the total RNA, and its quality was then checked on an Agilent 2100 Bioanalyzer. V and J lose 0 bases and 5 bases, and a span of 8 bases separates them. The CDR3 covers 13 residues, taking in both the cysteine and the phenylalanine. The DNA shown is the 39-base CDR3, in frame from base 1. CDR1 and CDR2, looked up from the germline V gene (reference sequence), are GTSNPN and SVGIG.

Notes on this clonotype: Its antigen target is currently unknown. No much larger clone is present one base from it, and per-base qualities are unavailable.

This clonotype was sampled from a woman in her twenties or thirties with Graves' ophthalmopathy. Donor details come from another sample of the same person, matched by shared clones. In this chain, TRBV30 is recombined with TRBJ1-5; a weak D assignment points to TRBD1 (5 bases agree). Input material: blood. The CDR3 protein: CAWSVMGDQPQHF. The bases are TGTGCCTGGAGTGTAATGGGGGATCAGCCCCAGCATTTT. Extended through the reference TRBV30 and TRBJ1-5 proteins, this CDR3 yields the full variable domain: SQTIHQWPATLVQPVGSPLSLECTVEGTSNPNLYWYRQAAGRGLQLLFYSVGIGQISSEVPQNLSASRPQDRQFILSSKKLLLSDSGFYLCAWSVMGDQPQHFGDGTRLSIL.